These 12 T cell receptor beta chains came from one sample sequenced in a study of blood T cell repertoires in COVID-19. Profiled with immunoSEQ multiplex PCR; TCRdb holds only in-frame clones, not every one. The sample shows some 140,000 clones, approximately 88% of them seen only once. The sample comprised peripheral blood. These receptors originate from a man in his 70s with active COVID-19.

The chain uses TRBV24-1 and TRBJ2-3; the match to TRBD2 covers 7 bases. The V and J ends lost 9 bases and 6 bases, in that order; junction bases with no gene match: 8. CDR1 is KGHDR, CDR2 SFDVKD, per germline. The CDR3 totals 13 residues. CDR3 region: CATEVAGADTQYF. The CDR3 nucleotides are TGTGCCACCGAGGTGGCGGGAGCGGATACGCAGTATTTT.

The CDR3 loop reads CASSELAGGRGTQYF. CDR3 sequence (DNA): TGTGCCAGCAGCGAACTAGCGGGAGGCCGTGGGACCCAGTACTTC. The chain is built from TRBV3-1 (or the pseudogene TRBV3-2) and TRBJ2-5; 12 bases fit TRBD2. The J segment lost 7 bases and the V segment lost 5 bases, leaving 8 bases of the junction unmatched. This CDR3 has 15 amino acids. Germline CDR1 and CDR2: LGHDT and YNNKEL (reference sequence).

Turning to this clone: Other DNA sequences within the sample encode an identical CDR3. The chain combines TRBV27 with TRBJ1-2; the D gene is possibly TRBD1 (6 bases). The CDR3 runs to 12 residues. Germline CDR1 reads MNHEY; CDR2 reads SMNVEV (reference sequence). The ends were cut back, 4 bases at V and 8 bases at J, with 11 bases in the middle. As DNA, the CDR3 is TGTGCCAGCAGTTCCCCTACAGGGGGCTACACCTTC. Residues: CASSSPTGGYTF.

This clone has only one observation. The CDR3 DNA follows: TGCGCCAGCAGCTTTGGGAGCGGGACTGAAGCTTTCTTT. Encoded protein: CASSFGSGTEAFF. J is TRBJ1-1 and V is TRBV5-1; D unresolved. This CDR3 has 13 amino acids. Trimming took 2 bases from V and 5 from J, leaving 10 bases between them. Germline V gene data show CDR1 as SGHRS and CDR2 as YFSETQ.

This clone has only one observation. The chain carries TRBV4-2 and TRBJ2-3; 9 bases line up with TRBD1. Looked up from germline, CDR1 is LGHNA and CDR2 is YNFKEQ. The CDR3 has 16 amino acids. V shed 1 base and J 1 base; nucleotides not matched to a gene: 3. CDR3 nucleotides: TGTGCCAGCAGCCAAGGTGGGGACAGGGGCACAGATACGCAGTATTTT. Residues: CASSQGGDRGTDTQYF.

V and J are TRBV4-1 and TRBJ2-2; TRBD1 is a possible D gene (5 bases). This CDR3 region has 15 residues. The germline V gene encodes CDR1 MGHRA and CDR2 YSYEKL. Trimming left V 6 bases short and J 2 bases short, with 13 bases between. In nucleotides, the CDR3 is TGCGCCAGCAGGCCCGTGGGGCAAAACACCGGGGAGCTGTTTTTT. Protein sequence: CASRPVGQNTGELFF.

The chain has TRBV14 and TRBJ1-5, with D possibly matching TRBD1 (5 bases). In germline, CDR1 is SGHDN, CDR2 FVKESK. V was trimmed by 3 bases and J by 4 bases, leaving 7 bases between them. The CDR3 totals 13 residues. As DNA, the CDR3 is TGTGCCAGCAGCCAGGGACTGAATCAGCCCCAGCATTTT. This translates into CASSQGLNQPQHF.

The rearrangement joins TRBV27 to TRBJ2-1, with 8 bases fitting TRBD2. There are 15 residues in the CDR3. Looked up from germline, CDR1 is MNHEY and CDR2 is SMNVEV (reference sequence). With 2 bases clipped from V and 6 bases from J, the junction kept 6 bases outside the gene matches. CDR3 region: CASSLTSGRVNEQFF. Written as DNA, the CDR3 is TGTGCCAGCAGTTTAACGAGCGGGAGAGTCAATGAGCAGTTCTTC.

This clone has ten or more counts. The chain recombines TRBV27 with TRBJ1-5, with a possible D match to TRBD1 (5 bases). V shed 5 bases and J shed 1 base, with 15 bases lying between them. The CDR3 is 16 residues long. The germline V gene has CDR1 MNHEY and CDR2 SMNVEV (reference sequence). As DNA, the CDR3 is TGTGCCAGCAGTCCCGGACGGAGGGGAAGCAATCAGCCCCAGCATTTT. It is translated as CASSPGRRGSNQPQHF.

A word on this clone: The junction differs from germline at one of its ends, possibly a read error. The CDR3 DNA sequence: TGTGCTAGCAGCGGTAGGCGGGGGGAGACCCAGTACTTC. This gives the protein CASSGRRGETQYF. This chain uses TRBV7-7 with TRBJ2-5, with 7 bases matching TRBD2. The germline gives CDR1 SSHAT, CDR2 FNYEAQ (reference sequence). The CDR3 loop spans 13 amino acids.

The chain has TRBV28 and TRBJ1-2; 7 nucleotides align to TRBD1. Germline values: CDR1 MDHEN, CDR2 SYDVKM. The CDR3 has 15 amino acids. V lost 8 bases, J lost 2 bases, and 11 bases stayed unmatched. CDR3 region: CASLSGAGGNYGYTF. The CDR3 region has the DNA TGTGCCAGCCTATCGGGAGCAGGGGGAAACTATGGCTACACCTTC.

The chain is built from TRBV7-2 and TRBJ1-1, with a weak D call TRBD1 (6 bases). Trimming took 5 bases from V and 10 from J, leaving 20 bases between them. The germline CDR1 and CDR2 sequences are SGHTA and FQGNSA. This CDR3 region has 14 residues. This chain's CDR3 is CASSPAPSGGGAFF. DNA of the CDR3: TGTGCCAGCAGCCCGGCGCCTAGTGGGGGCGGAGCTTTCTTT. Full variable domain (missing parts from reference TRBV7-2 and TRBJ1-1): GAGVSQSPSNKVTEKGKDVELRCDPISGHTALYWYRQSLGQGLEFLIYFQGNSAPDKSGLPSDRFSAERTGGSVSTLTIQRTQQEDSAVYLCASSPAPSGGGAFFGQGTRLTVV.